What follows describes a single T cell receptor (beta chain). What this receptor recognizes is not known. Per-base quality was not reported, and no clone a single base away is much larger than it. TCR-beta CDR3 regions were amplified from genomic DNA by a two-step multiplex PCR, with the second step adding Illumina-compatible adaptors. TCR-beta immunosequencing was carried out on an Illumina platform through the commercial immunoSEQ service. The original pipeline was this. Repertoires were summarised by productive clonality and by Top 10 Clones, defined as the percentage of T-cell templates derived from the ten most frequent sequences. Values for productive clonality spanned 0 to 1, where a value of 1 indicated a monoclonal population. Using log10 scatter plots, tumour-associated clones were identified as sequences that made up at least 0.1% of tumour T-cell templates yet were absent from the matched non-adjacent lung. Two-group comparisons used Student's t-tests, stages used ANOVA, and relationships used linear regression, analysed in GraphPad Prism7 and R. The table comes from immuneACCESS by way of TCRdb, which keeps in-frame sequences with V and J called. Part of the clones is missing from these tables; in studies checked, under half for an unresolved V gene and the rest for unknown reasons. Clonal size and the V and J genes are those of that table, whereas D and trimming came from the DNA. The sample has around 6,500 clones on record, under 70% of them singletons. The ten top clones hold about 10% of the sample.

V and J are trimmed by 1 base and 8 bases, and the gene matches miss 3 bases of the junction. The CDR3 sequence holds 13 residues, the cysteine and phenylalanine included. The CDR3 DNA has 39 bases and is translated from base 1. CDR1 and CDR2 are drawn from the germline V gene: SGHAT, FQNNGV. Non-adjacent lung tissue from the same patient, taken as far from the tumour as possible and at least 3 cm away, was used for the normal lung samples. From frozen aliquots of unsorted single-cell suspensions, genomic DNA was isolated using the QIAamp DNA kit. Tissues arrived within 2 hours after resection and were immediately processed into single-cell suspensions. Tissue was broken up mechanically, digested enzymatically with DNase I, collagenase I and hyaluronidase for roughly 28 minutes at 37 degrees C, and then filtered and RBC-lysed. This record comes from a study of immune cell composition in non-small cell lung cancer (dated by TCRdb to about 2017). Context from the whole study: To assign histologic subtype, which was mostly lung adenocarcinoma or squamous cell carcinoma, H&E was combined with p63, CK5, Napsin A and TTF-1 immunohistochemistry. Using Adaptive Biotechnologies, the researchers ran TCR-beta sequencing on some 36 paired NSCLC tumour and non-adjacent lung specimens, along with 26 tumour-only specimens. Supplementary cohort #1, 10 to 11 lung adenocarcinoma cases, had paired tumour/lung TCR-beta sequencing and TIL populations generated to assess tumour reactivity. Four tumour specimens that had TCR-beta data belonged to rare histological subtypes and were left out of the subtype comparisons.

Here is what the overall study found, with its caveats: Across fewer than 13 adenocarcinoma cases, the maximal tumour-associated clone frequency showed a strong correlation with TIL tumour reactivity, but overall clonality showed no such correlation. The reactivity cohort included only approximately 11 cases, and whether tumour-reactive clones share sequences with the dominant in vivo tumour-associated clones was not shown. Smoking pack-years did not significantly correlate with tumour TCR-beta clonality. Nearly half of NSCLC cases had tumour-associated clones >0.5%, found in less than 40% of adenocarcinomas compared with around 79% of squamous carcinomas.

The chain couples TRBV11-2 to TRBJ2-3; TRBD2 aligns with 7 central bases. The material sequenced was non-adjacent lung tissue. This TCR derives from a human donor with non-small cell lung cancer. The CDR3 region reads CASSLVSGVTQYF. In nucleotides, the sequence is TGTGCCAGCAGCTTAGTCAGCGGGGTTACGCAGTATTTT.